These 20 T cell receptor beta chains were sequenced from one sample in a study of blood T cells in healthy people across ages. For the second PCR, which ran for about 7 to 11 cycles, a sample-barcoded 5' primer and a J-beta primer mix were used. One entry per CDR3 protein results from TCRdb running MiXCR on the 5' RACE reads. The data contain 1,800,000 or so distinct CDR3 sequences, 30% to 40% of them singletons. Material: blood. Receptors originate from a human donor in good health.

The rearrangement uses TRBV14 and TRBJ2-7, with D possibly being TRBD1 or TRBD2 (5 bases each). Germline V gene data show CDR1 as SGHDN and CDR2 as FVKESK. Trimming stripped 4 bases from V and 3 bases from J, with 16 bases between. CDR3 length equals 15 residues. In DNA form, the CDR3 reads TGTGCCAGCAGCCGTTTTCCGGGACCCTACTACGAGCAGTACTTC. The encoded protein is CASSRFPGPYYEQYF.

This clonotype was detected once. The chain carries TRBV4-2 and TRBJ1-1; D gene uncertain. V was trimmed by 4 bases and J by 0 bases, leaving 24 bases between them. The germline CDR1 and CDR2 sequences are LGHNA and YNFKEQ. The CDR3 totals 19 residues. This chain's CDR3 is CASSLALPRSRPMNTEAFF. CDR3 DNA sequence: TGTGCCAGCAGCCTCGCCCTCCCCCGGTCTCGGCCTATGAACACTGAAGCTTTCTTT.

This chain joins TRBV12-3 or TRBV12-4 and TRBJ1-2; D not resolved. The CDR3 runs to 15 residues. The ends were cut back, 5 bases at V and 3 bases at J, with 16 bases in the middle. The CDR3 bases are TGTGCCAGCAGTCCCGCTGTAGGGAGAGACTATGGCTACACCTTC. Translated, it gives CASSPAVGRDYGYTF.

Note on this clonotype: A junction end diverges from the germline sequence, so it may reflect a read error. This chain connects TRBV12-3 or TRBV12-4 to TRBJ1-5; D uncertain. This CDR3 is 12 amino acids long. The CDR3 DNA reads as TGTGCCGGCAGTTCTATAGATCAGCCCCAGCATTTT. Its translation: CAGSSIDQPQHF.

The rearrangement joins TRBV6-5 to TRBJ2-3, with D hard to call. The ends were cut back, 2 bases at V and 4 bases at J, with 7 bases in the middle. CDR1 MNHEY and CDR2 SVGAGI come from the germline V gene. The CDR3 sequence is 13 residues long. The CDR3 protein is CASSYTSSDTQYF. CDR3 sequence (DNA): TGTGCCAGCAGTTACACGTCCTCAGATACGCAGTATTTT.

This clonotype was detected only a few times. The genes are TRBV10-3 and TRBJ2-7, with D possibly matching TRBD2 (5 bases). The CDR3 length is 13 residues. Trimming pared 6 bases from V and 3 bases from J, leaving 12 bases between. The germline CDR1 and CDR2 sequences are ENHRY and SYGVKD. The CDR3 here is CAIRTGRGYEQYF. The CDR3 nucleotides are TGTGCCATCAGGACCGGACGGGGCTACGAGCAGTACTTC.

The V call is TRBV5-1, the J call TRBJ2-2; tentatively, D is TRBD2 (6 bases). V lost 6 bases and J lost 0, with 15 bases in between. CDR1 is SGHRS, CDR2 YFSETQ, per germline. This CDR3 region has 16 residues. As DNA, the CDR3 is TGCGCCAGCAAAGCTGTCGGGGGTTCGAACACCGGGGAGCTGTTTTTT. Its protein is CASKAVGGSNTGELFF. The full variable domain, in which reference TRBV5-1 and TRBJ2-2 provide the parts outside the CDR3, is KAGVTQTPRYLIKTRGQQVTLSCSPISGHRSVSWYQQTPGQGLQFLFEYFSETQRNKGNFPGRFSGRQFSNSRSEMNVSTLELGDSALYLCASKAVGGSNTGELFFGEGSRLTVL.

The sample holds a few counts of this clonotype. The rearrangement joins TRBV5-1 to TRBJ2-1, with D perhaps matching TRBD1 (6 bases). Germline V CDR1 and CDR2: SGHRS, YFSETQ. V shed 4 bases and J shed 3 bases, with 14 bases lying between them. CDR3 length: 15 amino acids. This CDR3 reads CASSTNPGVYNEQFF. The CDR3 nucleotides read TGCGCCAGCAGCACCAACCCAGGGGTCTACAATGAGCAGTTCTTC.

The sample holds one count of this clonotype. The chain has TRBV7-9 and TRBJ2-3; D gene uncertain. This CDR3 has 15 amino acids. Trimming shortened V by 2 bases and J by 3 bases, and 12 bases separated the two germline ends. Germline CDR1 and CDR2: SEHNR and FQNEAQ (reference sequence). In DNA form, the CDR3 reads TGTGCCAGCAGCTTATCTGGGATCGGGACAGATACGCAGTATTTT. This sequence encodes CASSLSGIGTDTQYF.

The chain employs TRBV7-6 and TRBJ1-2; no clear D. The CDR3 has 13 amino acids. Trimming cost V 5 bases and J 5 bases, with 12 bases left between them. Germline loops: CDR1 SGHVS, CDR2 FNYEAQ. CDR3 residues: CASSLNSAYGYTF. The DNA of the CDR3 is TGTGCCAGCAGCCTAAACTCGGCATATGGCTACACCTTC.

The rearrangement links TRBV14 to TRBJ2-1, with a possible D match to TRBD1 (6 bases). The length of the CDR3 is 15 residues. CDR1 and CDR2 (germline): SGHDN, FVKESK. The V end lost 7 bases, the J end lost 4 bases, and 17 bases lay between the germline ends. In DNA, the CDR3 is TGTGCCAGCACCCCAGGACAGCAAAATTACAATGAGCAGTTCTTC. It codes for CASTPGQQNYNEQFF. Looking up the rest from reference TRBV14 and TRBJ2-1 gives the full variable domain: EAGVTQFPSHSVIEKGQTVTLRCDPISGHDNLYWYRRVMGKEIKFLLHFVKESKQDESGMPNNRFLAERTGGTYSTLKVQPAELEDSGVYFCASTPGQQNYNEQFFGPGTRLTVL.

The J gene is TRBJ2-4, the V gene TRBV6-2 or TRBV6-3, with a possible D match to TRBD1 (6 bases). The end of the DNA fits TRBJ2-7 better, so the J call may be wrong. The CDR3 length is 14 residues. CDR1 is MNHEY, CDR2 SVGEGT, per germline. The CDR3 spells CASSPGVYVYEQYF. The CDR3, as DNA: TGTGCCAGCAGCCCAGGGGTCTATGTCTACGAGCAGTACTTC.

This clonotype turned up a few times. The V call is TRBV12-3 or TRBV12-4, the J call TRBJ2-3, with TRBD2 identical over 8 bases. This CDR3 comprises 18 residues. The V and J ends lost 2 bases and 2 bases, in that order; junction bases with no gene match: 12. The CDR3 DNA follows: TGTGCCAGCAGTTTAAGATCGGGGGGGCTATTTGTCACAGATACGCAGTATTTT. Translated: CASSLRSGGLFVTDTQYF.

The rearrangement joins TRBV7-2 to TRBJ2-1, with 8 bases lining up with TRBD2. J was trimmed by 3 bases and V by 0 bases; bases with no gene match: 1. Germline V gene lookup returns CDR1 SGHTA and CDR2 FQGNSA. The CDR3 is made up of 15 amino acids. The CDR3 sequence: CASSLARGGYNEQFF. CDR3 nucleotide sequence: TGTGCCAGCAGCTTAGCCCGGGGGGGCTACAATGAGCAGTTCTTC.

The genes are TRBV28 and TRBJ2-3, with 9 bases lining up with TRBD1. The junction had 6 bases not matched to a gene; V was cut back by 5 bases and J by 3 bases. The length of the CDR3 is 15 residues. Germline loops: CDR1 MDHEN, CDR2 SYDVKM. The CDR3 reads CASSQQQGATDTQYF. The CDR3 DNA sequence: TGTGCCAGCAGTCAACAACAGGGGGCTACAGATACGCAGTATTTT.

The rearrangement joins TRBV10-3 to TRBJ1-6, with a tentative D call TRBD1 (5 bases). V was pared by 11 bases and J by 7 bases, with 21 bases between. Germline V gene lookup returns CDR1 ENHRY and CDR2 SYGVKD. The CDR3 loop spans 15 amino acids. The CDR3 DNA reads TGTGCCTCCTCCTCCAGGGCCGAAGCCAATTCACCCCTCCACTTT. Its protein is CASSSRAEANSPLHF.

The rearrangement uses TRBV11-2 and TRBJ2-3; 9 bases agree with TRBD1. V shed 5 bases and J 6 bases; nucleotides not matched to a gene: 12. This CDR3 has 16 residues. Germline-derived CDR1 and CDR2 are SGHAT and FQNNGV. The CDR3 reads CASSRPRDRVDDTQYF. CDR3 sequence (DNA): TGTGCCAGCAGCAGACCCCGGGACAGGGTAGATGATACGCAGTATTTT. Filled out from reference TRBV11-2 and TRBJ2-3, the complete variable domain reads EAGVAQSPRYKIIEKRQSVAFWCNPISGHATLYWYQQILGQGPKLLIQFQNNGVVDDSQLPKDRFSAERLKGVDSTLKIQPAKLEDSAVYLCASSRPRDRVDDTQYFGPGTRLTVL.

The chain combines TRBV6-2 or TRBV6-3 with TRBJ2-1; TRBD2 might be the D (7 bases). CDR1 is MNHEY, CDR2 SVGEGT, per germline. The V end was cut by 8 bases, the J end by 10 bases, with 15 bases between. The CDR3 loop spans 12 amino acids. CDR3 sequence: CASGHRDYEQFF. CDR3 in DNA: TGTGCCAGCGGTCACAGGGACTACGAGCAGTTCTTC.

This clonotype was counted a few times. CDR3 region: CASSHLGAGREKNIQYF. The CDR3 DNA sequence: TGTGCCAGCAGCCACCTTGGGGCAGGGAGAGAGAAAAACATTCAGTACTTC. The chain links TRBV27 to TRBJ2-4; TRBD1 or TRBD2 may be the D gene (5 bases each). The CDR3 spans 17 residues. Trimming cost V 6 bases and J 4 bases, with 22 bases left between them. Germline CDR1 and CDR2: MNHEY and SMNVEV (reference sequence).

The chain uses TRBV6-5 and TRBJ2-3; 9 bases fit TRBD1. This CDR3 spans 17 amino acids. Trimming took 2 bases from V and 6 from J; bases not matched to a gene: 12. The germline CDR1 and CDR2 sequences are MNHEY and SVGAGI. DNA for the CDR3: TGTGCCAGCAGTTACACGGTGACAGGGGGGACTCACGATACGCAGTATTTT. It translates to CASSYTVTGGTHDTQYF.